This TCR beta chain was recovered during a study of PD-1 blockade in classical Hodgkin lymphoma. Whole-study findings and limits: Compared with healthy donors, newly diagnosed patients reportedly showed lower baseline TCR diversity.

Germline CDR1 LNHDA, CDR2 SQIVND (reference sequence). The CDR3 is 15 amino acids. V was trimmed by 1 base and J by 2 bases, leaving 11 bases between them. Time point described: newly diagnosed, previously untreated cHL patient sample. In regard to this clone: No antigen is known for it.

Clones were read by immunoSEQ multiplex PCR, and TCRdb kept only the in-frame ones, dropping some. Of tens of thousands of clones listed, roughly 91% were seen once; the top ten hold around 5%. Sequencing was performed on peripheral blood mononuclear cells (PBMCs). The rearrangement uses TRBV19 and TRBJ1-1; no firm D call. This receptor was obtained from a human donor with classical Hodgkin lymphoma. CDR3 sequence: CASSIVGGINTEAFF. The CDR3 DNA reads TGTGCCAGTAGTATAGTTGGAGGGATAAACACTGAAGCTTTCTTT. The whole variable domain, remainder taken from reference TRBV19 and TRBJ1-1, is DGGITQSPKYLFRKEGQNVTLSCEQNLNHDAMYWYRQDPGQGLRLIYYSQIVNDFQKGDIAEGYSVSREKKESFPLTVTSAQKNPTAFYLCASSIVGGINTEAFFGQGTRLTVV.